These 6 T cell receptor beta chains were all obtained from the same sample, sequenced in a study of metastatic and nonmetastatic thyroid tumors. Thyroid surgery had not been preceded by any treatment in any patient. MiXCR was used by TCRdb to re-call the PCR reads. The table lists 45,000 or so clones, 3.5% to 5% of them singletons. The sequenced sample was blood. Source of these receptors: a female donor with papillary thyroid cancer or a benign thyroid nodule (not recorded which). Some clones in this sample may be carry-over from other donors' samples.

The sample holds a few counts of this clone. Germline is not matched at one junction end, which may reflect a read error. V usage is TRBV6-2 or TRBV6-3 and J usage is TRBJ2-2; 7 positions match TRBD1. Per the germline V gene, CDR1 is MNHEY and CDR2 is SVGEGT. This CDR3 contains 13 residues. The CDR3 coding sequence is TGTGCCAGCAGTTACCGACTAACAGGGGAGATGTTTTTT. Translating gives CASSYRLTGEMFF.

This clone showed up just a few times. This may arise from a read error, as a much more abundant clone is one base away. This chain connects TRBV2 to TRBJ2-3, with 14 bases aligning to TRBD2. From germline, CDR1 is SNHLY and CDR2 FYNNEI. The trim removed 5 bases at V and 6 bases at J, leaving 7 bases unmatched. This CDR3 is built from 16 residues. CDR3 in DNA: TGTGCCAGCAGTTACTCGGGACTAGCGGGAGCGGATACGCAGTATTTT. Translation gives CASSYSGLAGADTQYF.

In its sample, this clone was seen many times. The chain uses TRBV11-3 and TRBJ1-2; maybe TRBD1 (6 bases). The V gene's germline CDR1 is SGHNT and CDR2 YENEEA. Trimming cost V 5 bases and J 4 bases, with 8 bases left between them. The CDR3 is made up of 12 amino acids. As DNA, the CDR3 is TGTGCCAGCAGCGGGGGCGGCTATGGCTACACCTTC. This translates into CASSGGGYGYTF.

The genes are TRBV6-1 and TRBJ2-7; 9 bases fit TRBD2. Trimming removed 5 bases from V and 5 bases from J; junction bases left unmatched: 10. This CDR3 comprises 15 residues. The germline gives CDR1 MNHNS, CDR2 SASEGT. The CDR3 here is CASSYLAGFSHEQYF. The CDR3 DNA is TGTGCCAGCAGTTACCTAGCGGGGTTTTCGCACGAGCAGTACTTC.

This clone came up many times. Other DNA sequences within the sample encode an identical CDR3. The genes are TRBV6-1 and TRBJ1-2, with 9 bases identical to TRBD1. V trimming: 6 bases; J trimming: 4 bases; junction bases outside the gene matches: 6. The V gene's germline CDR1 is MNHNS and CDR2 SASEGT. This CDR3 has 14 residues. The CDR3, as DNA: TGTGCCAGCAGGGTAGGACAGGGGATCTATGGCTACACCTTC. Translation gives CASRVGQGIYGYTF.

At least ten counts were recorded for this clone. The gene calls are TRBV27 and TRBJ1-1, with 9 bases lining up with TRBD1. Trimming at V came to 5 bases and at J to 3 bases, leaving 13 bases not matched to a gene. The germline V gene has CDR1 MNHEY and CDR2 SMNVEV (reference sequence). The length of the CDR3 is 17 residues. The CDR3 loop is CASSPGQGRDGDTEAFF. The CDR3 DNA is TGTGCCAGCAGTCCAGGACAGGGGCGAGATGGGGACACTGAAGCTTTCTTT.